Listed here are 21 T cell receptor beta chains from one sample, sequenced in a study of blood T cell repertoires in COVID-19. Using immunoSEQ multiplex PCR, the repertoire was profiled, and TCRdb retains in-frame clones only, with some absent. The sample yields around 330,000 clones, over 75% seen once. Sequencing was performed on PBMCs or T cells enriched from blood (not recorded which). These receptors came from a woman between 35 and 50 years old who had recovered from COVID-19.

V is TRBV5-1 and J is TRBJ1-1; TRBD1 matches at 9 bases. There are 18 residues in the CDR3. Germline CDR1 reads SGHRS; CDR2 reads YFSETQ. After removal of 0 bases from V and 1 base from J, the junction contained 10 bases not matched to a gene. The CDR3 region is CASSLGLKQGAGNTEAFF. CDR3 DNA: TGCGCCAGCAGCTTGGGACTAAAACAGGGGGCAGGGAACACTGAAGCTTTCTTT. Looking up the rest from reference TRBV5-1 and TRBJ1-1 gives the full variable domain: KAGVTQTPRYLIKTRGQQVTLSCSPISGHRSVSWYQQTPGQGLQFLFEYFSETQRNKGNFPGRFSGRQFSNSRSEMNVSTLELGDSALYLCASSLGLKQGAGNTEAFFGQGTRLTVV.

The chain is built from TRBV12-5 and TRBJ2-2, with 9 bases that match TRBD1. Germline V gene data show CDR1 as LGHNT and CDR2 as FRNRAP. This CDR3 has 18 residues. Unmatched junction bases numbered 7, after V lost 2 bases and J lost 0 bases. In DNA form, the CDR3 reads TGTGCTAGTGGTTTGATACAGGGGGCCCTTACGAACACCGGGGAGCTGTTTTTT. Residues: CASGLIQGALTNTGELFF.

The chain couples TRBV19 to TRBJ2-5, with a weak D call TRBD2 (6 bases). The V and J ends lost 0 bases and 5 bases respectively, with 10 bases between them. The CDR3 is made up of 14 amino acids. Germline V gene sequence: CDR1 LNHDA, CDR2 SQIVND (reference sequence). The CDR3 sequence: CASSIDTSRETQYF. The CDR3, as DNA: TGTGCCAGTAGTATAGATACTAGCAGGGAGACCCAGTACTTC.

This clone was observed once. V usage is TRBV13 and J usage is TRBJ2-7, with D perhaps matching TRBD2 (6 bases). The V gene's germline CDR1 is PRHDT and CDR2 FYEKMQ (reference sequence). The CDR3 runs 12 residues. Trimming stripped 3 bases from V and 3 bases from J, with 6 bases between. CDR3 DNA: TGTGCCAGCAGCTTGGGAGGCTACGAGCAGTACTTC. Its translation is CASSLGGYEQYF.

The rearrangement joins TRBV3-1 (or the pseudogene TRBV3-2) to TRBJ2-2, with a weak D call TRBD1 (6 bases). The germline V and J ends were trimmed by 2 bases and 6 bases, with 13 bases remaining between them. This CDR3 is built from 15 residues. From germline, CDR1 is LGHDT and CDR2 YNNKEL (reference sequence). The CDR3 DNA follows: TGTGCCAGCAGCCAAAATGCAGGGGTCGCCGGGGAGCTGTTTTTT. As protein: CASSQNAGVAGELFF.

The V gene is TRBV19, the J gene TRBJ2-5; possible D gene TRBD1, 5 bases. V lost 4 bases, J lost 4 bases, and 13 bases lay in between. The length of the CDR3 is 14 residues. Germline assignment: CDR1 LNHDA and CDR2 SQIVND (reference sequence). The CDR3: CASSRTQGGETQYF. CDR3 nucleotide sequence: TGTGCCAGTAGTAGGACCCAGGGCGGAGAGACCCAGTACTTC.

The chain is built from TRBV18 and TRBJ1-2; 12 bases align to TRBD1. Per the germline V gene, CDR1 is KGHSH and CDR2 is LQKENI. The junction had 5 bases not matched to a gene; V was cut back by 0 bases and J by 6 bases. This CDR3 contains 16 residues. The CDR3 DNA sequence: TGTGCCAGCTCACCACCGGGACAGGGGGCCGAAGATGGCTACACCTTC. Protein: CASSPPGQGAEDGYTF.

The DNA for the CDR3 is TGCGCCAGCAGCCACCTCGGTATCTACAATGAGCAGTTCTTC. Protein product: CASSHLGIYNEQFF. The chain employs TRBV4-3 and TRBJ2-1; the D is unclear. Looked up from germline, CDR1 is LGHNA and CDR2 is YSLEER. This CDR3 comprises 14 residues. The V end was cut by 3 bases, the J end by 3 bases, with 9 bases between.

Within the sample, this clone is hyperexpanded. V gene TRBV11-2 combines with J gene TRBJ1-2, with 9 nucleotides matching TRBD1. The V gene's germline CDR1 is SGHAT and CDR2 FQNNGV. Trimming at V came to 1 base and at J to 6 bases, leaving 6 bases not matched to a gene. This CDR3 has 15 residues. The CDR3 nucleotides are TGTGCCAGCAGCTTAGCCTATCGGACAGGGGATGGCTACACCTTC. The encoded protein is CASSLAYRTGDGYTF.

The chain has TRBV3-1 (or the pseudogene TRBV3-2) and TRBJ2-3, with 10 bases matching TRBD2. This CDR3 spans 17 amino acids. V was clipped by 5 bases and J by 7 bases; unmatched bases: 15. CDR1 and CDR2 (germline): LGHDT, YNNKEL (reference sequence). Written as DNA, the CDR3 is TGTGCCAGCAGCTCCGCCTCTAGCGGGGGACTGAGACATACGCAGTATTTT. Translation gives CASSSASSGGLRHTQYF.

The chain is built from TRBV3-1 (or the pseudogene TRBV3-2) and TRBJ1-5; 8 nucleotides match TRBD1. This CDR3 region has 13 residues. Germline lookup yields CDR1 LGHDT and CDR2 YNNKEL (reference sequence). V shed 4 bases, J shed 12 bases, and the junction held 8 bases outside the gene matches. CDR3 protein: CASSLQTRGHQHF. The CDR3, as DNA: TGTGCCAGCAGCCTACAGACCAGGGGGCACCAGCATTTT.

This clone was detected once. The CDR3 DNA sequence: TGTGCCAGCAGGGTCGGTAGCAATCAGCCCCAGCATTTT. Its protein product is CASRVGSNQPQHF. This rearrangement joins TRBV2 to TRBJ1-5; D unclear. Trimming pared 6 bases from V and 0 bases from J, leaving 6 bases between. The CDR3 has 13 residues. Germline loops: CDR1 SNHLY, CDR2 FYNNEI.

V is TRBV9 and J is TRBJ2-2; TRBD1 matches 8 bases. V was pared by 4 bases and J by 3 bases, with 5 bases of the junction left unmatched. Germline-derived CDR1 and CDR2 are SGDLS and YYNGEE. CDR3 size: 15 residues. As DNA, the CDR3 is TGTGCCAGCAGCAGCAGGGGGCTGGACACCGGGGAGCTGTTTTTT. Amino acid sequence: CASSSRGLDTGELFF.

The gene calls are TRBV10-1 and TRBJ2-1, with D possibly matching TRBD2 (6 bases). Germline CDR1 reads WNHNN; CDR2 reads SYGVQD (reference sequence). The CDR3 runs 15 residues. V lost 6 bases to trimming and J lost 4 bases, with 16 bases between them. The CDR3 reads CASSDRAGPYNEQFF. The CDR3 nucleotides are TGCGCCAGCAGCGATCGGGCGGGACCTTACAATGAGCAGTTCTTC.

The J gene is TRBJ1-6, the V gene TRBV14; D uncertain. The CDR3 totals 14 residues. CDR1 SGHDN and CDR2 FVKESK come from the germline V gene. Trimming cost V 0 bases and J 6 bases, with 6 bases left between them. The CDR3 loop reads CASSQELRNSPLHF. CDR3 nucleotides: TGTGCCAGCAGCCAAGAGTTGCGTAATTCACCCCTCCACTTT.

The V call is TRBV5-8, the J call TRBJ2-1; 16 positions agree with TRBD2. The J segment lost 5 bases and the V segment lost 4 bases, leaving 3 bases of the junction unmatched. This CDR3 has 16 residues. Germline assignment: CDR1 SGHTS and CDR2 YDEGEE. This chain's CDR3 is CASSTGTSGRDNEQFF. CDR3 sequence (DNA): TGTGCCAGCAGCACCGGGACTAGCGGGAGGGACAATGAGCAGTTCTTC.

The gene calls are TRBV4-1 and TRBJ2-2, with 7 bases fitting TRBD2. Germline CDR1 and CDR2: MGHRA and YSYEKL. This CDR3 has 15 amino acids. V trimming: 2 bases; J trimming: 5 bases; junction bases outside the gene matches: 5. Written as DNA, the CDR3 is TGCGCCAGCAGCCAACCCGGGAGGAGGACCGGGGAGCTGTTTTTT. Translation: CASSQPGRRTGELFF.

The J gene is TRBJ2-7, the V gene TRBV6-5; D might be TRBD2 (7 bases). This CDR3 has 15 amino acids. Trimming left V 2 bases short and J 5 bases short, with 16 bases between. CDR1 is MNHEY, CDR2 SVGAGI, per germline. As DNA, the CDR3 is TGTGCCAGCAGTTACGGGGGGGCAGGGCTAGACGAGCAGTACTTC. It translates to CASSYGGAGLDEQYF.

This CDR3 is CASSLDDRGPYEQYF. CDR3 nucleotide sequence: TGTGCCAGCAGCTTAGATGACAGGGGGCCCTACGAGCAGTACTTC. The chain has TRBV7-9 and TRBJ2-7; 10 bases are a match to TRBD1. The CDR3 totals 15 residues. Germline CDR1 and CDR2: SEHNR and FQNEAQ (reference sequence). The ends lost 1 base at V and 2 bases at J; junction bases unmatched: 2.

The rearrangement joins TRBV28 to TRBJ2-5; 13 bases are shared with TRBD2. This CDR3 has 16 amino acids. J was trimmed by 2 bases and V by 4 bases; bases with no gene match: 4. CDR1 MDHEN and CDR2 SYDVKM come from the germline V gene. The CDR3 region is CASSSGTSGEQETQYF. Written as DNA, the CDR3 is TGTGCCAGCAGTTCGGGGACTAGCGGGGAACAAGAGACCCAGTACTTC.

CDR3 bases: TGTGCCAGTAGCGCCCCGAGACAGGGTCAGGGGGATACGCAGTATTTT. This codes for CASSAPRQGQGDTQYF. The V gene is TRBV19, the J gene TRBJ2-3; 7 bases agree with TRBD1. The CDR3 sequence is 16 residues long. Losses at the gene ends were 6 bases for V and 6 bases for J; bases not matched to a gene: 15. Looked up from germline, CDR1 is LNHDA and CDR2 is SQIVND (reference sequence).